This is a list of T cell receptor beta chains from one sample in a study of blood T cells in healthy people across ages. TCRdb recomputed calls from the 5' RACE reads with MiXCR, one row per CDR3 protein. The sample records 910,000 or so distinct CDR3 sequences, about 53% being singletons. Source material: blood. The receptors originated from a woman aged 60-70 years in good health. The CDR3 runs from the conserved cysteine through the conserved F or W. Each record gives: D gene, clone size, J gene, V gene, CDR3 DNA, CDR3 protein. D genes are given only for firm matches. Expanded clones are given a class, and other clones once, few, many or no size at all.

-,-,TRBJ2-7,TRBV4-2,TGTGCCAGCAGGGAAGACTGGGGGGAGTCAGGGGAGCAGTACTTC,CASREDWGESGEQYF
TRBD2,-,TRBJ2-3,TRBV12-3/TRBV12-4,TGTGCCAGCAGTTTGGGAGGACTAGCATCGGATACGCAGTATTTT,CASSLGGLASDTQYF
TRBD1,few,TRBJ2-7,TRBV5-6,TGTGCCAGCAGCTGGCGGACAGGGTGGAGCCCTGACGAGCAGTACTTC,CASSWRTGWSPDEQYF
-,-,TRBJ2-5,TRBV7-9,TGTGCCGGCAGCTTACCTGCGAGTAAGGGGGAGACCCAGTACTTC,CAGSLPASKGETQYF
-,-,TRBJ2-7,TRBV6-6,TGTGCCAGCAGTTACTCGAAGGCAGCCTACGAGCAGTACTTC,CASSYSKAAYEQYF
TRBD1,-,TRBJ1-2,TRBV7-9,TGTGCCAGCAAACCCTGGACAGGGATACTTCAGGGCTACACCTTC,CASKPWTGILQGYTF
TRBD2,-,TRBJ2-5,TRBV7-8,TGTGCCAGCAGCTTAGATCCGGCTAGCGGGTCTCAAGAGACCCAGTACTTC,CASSLDPASGSQETQYF
TRBD1,few,TRBJ2-7,TRBV7-9,TGTGCCAGCAGCCAAACCGGGACAGGTAACTACGAGCAGTACTTC,CASSQTGTGNYEQYF
-,few,TRBJ2-5,TRBV10-3,TGTGCCATCAGTGAGGAACAGGGGACCCAGTACTTC,CAISEEQGTQYF
TRBD1,few,TRBJ1-2,TRBV18,TGTGCCAGCTCACCACCGGGTAGTCGACAGGGGACCTATGGCTACACCTTC,CASSPPGSRQGTYGYTF
TRBD2,-,TRBJ2-1,TRBV29-1,TGCAGCGTTGTGGCTGGCGGGAGTCCCTACAATGAGCAGTTCTTC,CSVVAGGSPYNEQFF
-,-,TRBJ2-3,TRBV12-3/TRBV12-4,TGTGCCAGCAGTTTAATTGCTAGTGATACGCAGTATTTT,CASSLIASDTQYF
TRBD2,-,TRBJ2-3,TRBV20-1,TGCAGTGCTAGAGAGCTCCGGGACTACCACACAGATACGCAGTATTTT,CSARELRDYHTDTQYF
-,-,TRBJ2-5,TRBV27,TGTGCCAGCAGTTTGGGGGTTAGGACACAGACCCAGTACTTC,CASSLGVRTQTQYF
-,-,TRBJ1-1,TRBV4-1,TGCGCCAGCAGCAGCATCACAGCGAGGACTGAAGCTTTCTTT,CASSSITARTEAFF
TRBD2,once,TRBJ2-5,TRBV27,TGTGCCAGCAGTTTATGGGGTTGGATTAGCGGGAGGGTGGAGACCCAGTACTTC,CASSLWGWISGRVETQYF
-,-,TRBJ2-3,TRBV15,TGTGCCACCAGCAAACCTAGCGTTGGCACAGATACGCAGTATTTT,CATSKPSVGTDTQYF
TRBD1,-,TRBJ1-5,TRBV7-2,TGTGCCAGCAGCTTACGGACAGGGGCCACAGGGGGTAATCAGCCCCAGCATTTT,CASSLRTGATGGNQPQHF
-,few,TRBJ1-2,TRBV12-3/TRBV12-4,TGTGCCAGCAGTTCGTGGGGTTTCGGTGGCTACACCTTC,CASSSWGFGGYTF
TRBD1,-,TRBJ1-2,TRBV27,TGTGCCAGCAGTTTGGGCAGGGGGCAGGATGGCTACACCTTC,CASSLGRGQDGYTF
TRBD2,-,TRBJ2-4,TRBV5-5,TGTGCCAGCAGCCAAAAAGACCCCGGACTAGCGGGGGAGCCTTCAAACATTCAGTACTTC,CASSQKDPGLAGEPSNIQYF
-,-,TRBJ2-5,TRBV18,TGTGCCAGCTCACCTACGAAAACGATGGGGACCCAGTACTTC,CASSPTKTMGTQYF
-,-,TRBJ2-3,TRBV20-1,TGCAGTGCTAGCGGGAGCCGAGCAGATACGCAGTATTTT,CSASGSRADTQYF
-,-,TRBJ2-1,TRBV4-1,TGCGCCAGCAGCCAAGATCCCCTAGGGGGTTACTACGAGCAGTTCTTC,CASSQDPLGGYYEQFF
-,few,TRBJ2-1,TRBV5-1,TGCGCCAGCAGCTTACAAATATCGGGGAATGAGCAGTTCTTC,CASSLQISGNEQFF
TRBD2,-,TRBJ2-5,TRBV4-2,TGTGCCAGCAGCCAAGCCCTACTAGCGAGGGAGCAGTACTTC,CASSQALLAREQYF
-,-,TRBJ2-7,TRBV3-1,TGTGCCAGCAGCCAGTCGAAGTACGAGCAGTACTTC,CASSQSKYEQYF
-,-,TRBJ2-1,TRBV29-1,TGCAGCGTTACTTGGAACTACAATGAGCAGTTCTTC,CSVTWNYNEQFF
TRBD1,-,TRBJ2-6,TRBV28,TGTGCCAGCAGTTGGACAGGAGCCTCTGGGGCCAACGTCCTGACTTTC,CASSWTGASGANVLTF
TRBD1,few,TRBJ2-1,TRBV20-1,TGCAGTGCTAGAGACCTGACAGGGGCCGCTGTGACACAGCAGTTCTTC,CSARDLTGAAVTQQFF
-,once,TRBJ1-4,TRBV14,TGTGCCAGCAGCCAAGTAGTTCTGGGCCGTGCAACTAATGAAAAACTGTTTTTT,CASSQVVLGRATNEKLFF
TRBD1,few,TRBJ2-5,TRBV24-1,TGTGCCACCAGTGTTTGGGGACAGGAGACCCAGTACTTC,CATSVWGQETQYF
-,few,TRBJ2-7,TRBV3-1,TGTGCCAGCAGCCTCTCCAGGGCCGAGCAGTACTTC,CASSLSRAEQYF
-,-,TRBJ1-4,TRBV29-1,TGCAGCGTTGAAGATGGAACAGAAAGAGAAAAACTGTTTTTT,CSVEDGTEREKLFF
-,few,TRBJ2-7,TRBV7-9,TGTGCCAGCAGCCCACCGCTAAACCCCTACGAGCAGTACTTC,CASSPPLNPYEQYF
-,-,TRBJ1-5,TRBV12-3/TRBV12-4,TGTGCCAGTGGGGAGGGCTCCTATCAGCCCCAGCATTTT,CASGEGSYQPQHF
-,-,TRBJ2-3,TRBV27,TGTGCCAGCAAACAACTCGCGCGCACAGATACGCAGTATTTT,CASKQLARTDTQYF
-,-,TRBJ1-6,TRBV20-1,TGCAGTGCTAACTTAGAGGGGTTCCTTTTTGCACCCCTCCACTTT,CSANLEGFLFAPLHF
-,-,TRBJ2-1,TRBV27,TGTGCCAGCAGTTCAATCAAGCGGGTGGGCAGCTACAATGAGCAGTTCTTC,CASSSIKRVGSYNEQFF
-,-,TRBJ1-2,TRBV7-2,TGTGCCAGCAGCTCCTCGGCCACCTTCTATGGCTACACCTTC,CASSSSATFYGYTF
-,few,TRBJ1-2,TRBV5-1,TGCGCCAGCAGCTTGGAGCCTGGGCCAGCCCTCCGGAGCTACACCTTC,CASSLEPGPALRSYTF
-,once,TRBJ2-5,TRBV24-1,TGTGCCACCAGTGAACGGATTGGTGTCCAAGAGACCCAGTACTTC,CATSERIGVQETQYF
TRBD2,few,TRBJ2-7,TRBV7-2,TGTGCCAGCAGCTCACGGGGACTAGGGGACTACGAGCAGTACTTC,CASSSRGLGDYEQYF
-,-,TRBJ2-1,TRBV29-1,TGCAGCGTGGCATTAGTGGGTGAGCAGTTCTTC,CSVALVGEQFF
-,-,TRBJ2-5,TRBV7-2,TGTGCCAGCAGCCTAAGAAGCCGCGGCGACAGTCAGTACTTC,CASSLRSRGDSQYF
TRBD2,many,TRBJ2-1,TRBV10-1,TGCGCCAGCAGTGCGATGGGACTAAACAATGAGCAGTTCTTC,CASSAMGLNNEQFF
-,-,TRBJ1-2,TRBV4-2,TGTGCCAGCAGCCAAGAAAGTGGGGCGGCCTATGGCTACACCTTC,CASSQESGAAYGYTF
-,-,TRBJ1-1,TRBV12-5,TGTGCTAGTGGTTTGGGAGTCTTCGAGAATGAAGCTTTCTTT,CASGLGVFENEAFF
-,few,TRBJ1-4,TRBV7-9,TGTGCCAGCAGCCTTCGTCATGAAAAACTGTTTTTT,CASSLRHEKLFF
-,-,TRBJ2-5,TRBV29-1,TGCAGCGCTGGCCCAGGGTTCGAGACCCAGTACTTC,CSAGPGFETQYF
TRBD2,-,TRBJ2-5,TRBV6-5,TGTGCCAGCAGACTAGCGGGAGAATTGCAGTACTTC,CASRLAGELQYF
TRBD2,once,TRBJ2-5,TRBV5-1,TGCGCCAGCAGCTTGGCTTCCGGGACTAGCGGCAGGGAGACCCAGTACTTC,CASSLASGTSGRETQYF
-,once,TRBJ1-4,TRBV12-3/TRBV12-4,TGTGCCAGCAGTTTAGACACGGGGTATGAAAAACTGTTTTTT,CASSLDTGYEKLFF